The 14 T cell receptor beta chains reported below all come from one sample, sequenced in a study of beta chain features in type 1 diabetes. These receptors' targets are unknown. Since all of the isolated RNA was reverse transcribed, expressed TCRB transcripts were what got sequenced. Profiled with immunoSEQ multiplex PCR; TCRdb holds only in-frame clones, not every one. The sample lists about 270,000 clones, over 11% occurring once. Findings of the study overall: Within each of all four CD4+ subsets, Type 1 diabetes patients had TCRB CDR3s that were moderately but significantly shorter.

The specimen sequenced was naive CD4+ T cells from blood. The receptor source for this set is a man aged 25-45 years with type 1 diabetes.

This clone was seen only a few times. This CDR3 is CASFHPGLAGVAPTDTQYF. The CDR3 bases are TGTGCCAGCTTTCACCCGGGACTAGCGGGAGTTGCGCCCACAGATACGCAGTATTTT. The chain employs TRBV18 and TRBJ2-3, with 14 bases lining up with TRBD2. With V trimmed by 7 bases and J by 2 bases, 14 bases remained unmatched. The germline CDR1 and CDR2 sequences are KGHSH and LQKENI. This CDR3 comprises 19 residues.

The chain recombines TRBV6-1 with TRBJ2-2; the D gene is possibly TRBD1 (6 bases). With 6 bases removed from V and 2 bases from J, the gap between germline ends came to 10 bases. The CDR3 has 14 residues. CDR1 is MNHNS, CDR2 SASEGT, per germline. CDR3 residues: CASSWTVNTGELFF. In DNA, the CDR3 is TGTGCCAGCAGCTGGACAGTAAACACCGGGGAGCTGTTTTTT.

This clone showed up just a few times. Here the CDR3 reads CASTPVTGEEKLFF. The CDR3 coding sequence is TGTGCCAGCACACCGGTGACAGGGGAAGAAAAACTGTTTTTT. The genes are TRBV5-8 and TRBJ1-4; TRBD1 matches 8 bases. The CDR3 has 14 amino acids. Unmatched junction bases numbered 9, after V lost 6 bases and J lost 8 bases. Germline V lookup: CDR1 SGHTS, CDR2 YDEGEE.

V is TRBV19 and J is TRBJ1-2; 7 nucleotides align to TRBD1. CDR1 LNHDA and CDR2 SQIVND come from the germline V gene (reference sequence). The CDR3 totals 12 residues. V was pared by 9 bases and J by 6 bases, with 7 bases of the junction left unmatched. The CDR3: CASHDRVDGYTF. For the CDR3, the DNA is TGTGCCAGCCACGACAGGGTCGATGGCTACACCTTC. Filled out from reference TRBV19 and TRBJ1-2, the complete variable domain reads DGGITQSPKYLFRKEGQNVTLSCEQNLNHDAMYWYRQDPGQGLRLIYYSQIVNDFQKGDIAEGYSVSREKKESFPLTVTSAQKNPTAFYLCASHDRVDGYTFGSGTRLTVV.

The rearrangement joins TRBV28 to TRBJ2-7; D is unclear. This CDR3 has 15 amino acids. V was pared by 4 bases and J by 6 bases, with 19 bases between. The germline V gene encodes CDR1 MDHEN and CDR2 SYDVKM. The CDR3: CASSSPPMENGEQYF. CDR3 nucleotides: TGTGCCAGCAGTTCACCCCCGATGGAGAACGGCGAGCAGTACTTC.

The CDR3 region has the DNA TGCGCCAGCAGCTTGGCCCATGGCGGCGAGACCCAGTACTTC. It specifies CASSLAHGGETQYF. V usage is TRBV5-1 and J usage is TRBJ2-5, with no clear D. The germline V gene has CDR1 SGHRS and CDR2 YFSETQ. The CDR3 contains 14 residues. Trimming cost V 0 bases and J 5 bases, with 11 bases left between them.

V usage is TRBV14 and J usage is TRBJ2-7; D is ambiguous. The CDR3 has 13 residues. V lost 2 bases and J 5 bases, leaving 10 bases between the germline ends. Germline V gene data show CDR1 as SGHDN and CDR2 as FVKESK. The CDR3 here is CASSQTEAHEQYF. CDR3 bases: TGTGCCAGCAGCCAAACCGAAGCTCACGAGCAGTACTTC.

This clone has a handful of counts. The V and J genes are TRBV25-1 and TRBJ2-5; no clear D gene. The CDR3 is 12 residues long. Germline lookup yields CDR1 MGHDK and CDR2 SYGVNS. Trimming cost V 3 bases and J 5 bases, with 7 bases left between them. This chain's CDR3 is CASSEVEETQYF. The CDR3 DNA sequence: TGTGCCAGCAGTGAGGTGGAGGAGACCCAGTACTTC.

Comment on this clone: An end of the junction differs from the germline gene, which may be a read error. The chain combines TRBV9 with TRBJ2-7; 10 nucleotides align to TRBD1. CDR3 size: 15 residues. Per the germline V gene, CDR1 is SGDLS and CDR2 is YYNGEE. The CDR3 DNA sequence: TGTACCAGCAGCGACGGGACAGGGGATAACTACGAGCAGTACTTC. This translates into CTSSDGTGDNYEQYF.

J is TRBJ2-1 and V is TRBV2; 7 positions agree with TRBD2. The J segment lost 6 bases and the V segment lost 6 bases, leaving 8 bases of the junction unmatched. This CDR3 is 14 amino acids long. Germline values: CDR1 SNHLY, CDR2 FYNNEI. The CDR3 sequence: CASRALTSANEQFF. The DNA of the CDR3 is TGTGCCAGCAGGGCCCTTACTAGCGCCAATGAGCAGTTCTTC.

The V and J genes are TRBV28 and TRBJ1-1; D unclear. The CDR3 has 13 residues. Looked up from germline, CDR1 is MDHEN and CDR2 is SYDVKM. V gave up 6 bases and J gave up 0 bases, with 8 bases separating them. The CDR3 nucleotides are TGTGCCAGCAGCCCACTGATGAACACTGAAGCTTTCTTT. Amino acids: CASSPLMNTEAFF.

In this sample, this clone turned up a few times. The chain joins TRBV5-1 to TRBJ2-2, with D perhaps matching TRBD1 (5 bases). Germline V lookup: CDR1 SGHRS, CDR2 YFSETQ. The CDR3 extends over 14 amino acids. V was shortened by 0 bases and J by 7 bases, with 10 bases between the two germline ends. The chain's CDR3 is CASSLAGSSGELFF. In nucleotides, the CDR3 is TGCGCCAGCAGCTTGGCAGGGTCCAGCGGGGAGCTGTTTTTT.

The rearrangement uses TRBV2 and TRBJ1-5, with unresolved D. The CDR3 runs 15 residues. Germline CDR1 is SNHLY and CDR2 is FYNNEI. Trimming shortened V by 4 bases and J by 7 bases, and 17 bases separated the two germline ends. The CDR3 is CASSALGLTGQPQHF. Here the CDR3 DNA reads TGTGCCAGCAGTGCATTGGGGTTGACGGGGCAGCCCCAGCATTTT.

This clone was observed once. The chain carries TRBV2 and TRBJ2-2; TRBD1 might be the D (6 bases). This CDR3 region has 14 residues. Deletions cut 7 bases from V and 7 bases from J, with 16 bases between. The germline CDR1 and CDR2 sequences are SNHLY and FYNNEI. CDR3 sequence: CASNPQGSGGELFF. The CDR3 DNA follows: TGTGCCAGCAATCCCCAGGGGTCGGGCGGGGAGCTGTTTTTT. The full variable domain, in which reference TRBV2 and TRBJ2-2 provide the parts outside the CDR3, is EPEVTQTPSHQVTQMGQEVILRCVPISNHLYFYWYRQILGQKVEFLVSFYNNEISEKSEIFDDQFSVERPDGSNFTLKIRSTKLEDSAMYFCASNPQGSGGELFFGEGSRLTVL.